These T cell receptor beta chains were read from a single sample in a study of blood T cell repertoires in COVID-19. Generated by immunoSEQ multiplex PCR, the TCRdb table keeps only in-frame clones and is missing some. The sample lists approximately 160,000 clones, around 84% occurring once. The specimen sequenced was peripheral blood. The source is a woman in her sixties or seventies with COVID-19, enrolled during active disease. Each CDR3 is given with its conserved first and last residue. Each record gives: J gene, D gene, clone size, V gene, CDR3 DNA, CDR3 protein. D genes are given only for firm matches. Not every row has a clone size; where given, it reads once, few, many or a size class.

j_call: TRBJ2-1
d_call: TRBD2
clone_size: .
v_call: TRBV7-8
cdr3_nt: TGTGCCAGCAGCCTCATCTCCCTAGCGGGGGGGCGAGGGTACAATGAGCAGTTCTTC
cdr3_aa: CASSLISLAGGRGYNEQFF

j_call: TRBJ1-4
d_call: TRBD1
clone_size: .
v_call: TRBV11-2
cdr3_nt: TGTGCCAGCAGTTATGGACAGGCGAACTCTAATGAAAAACTGTTTTTT
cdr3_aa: CASSYGQANSNEKLFF

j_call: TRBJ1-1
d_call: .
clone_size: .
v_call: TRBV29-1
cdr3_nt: TGCAGCGTTGAGGGGCTTTCTGGGCGTCGAGCTTTCTTT
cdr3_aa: CSVEGLSGRRAFF

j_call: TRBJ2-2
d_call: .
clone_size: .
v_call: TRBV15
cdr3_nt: TGTGCCACCAGCAGTTCCGGGACAACGAACACCGGGGAGCTGTTTTTT
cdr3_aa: CATSSSGTTNTGELFF

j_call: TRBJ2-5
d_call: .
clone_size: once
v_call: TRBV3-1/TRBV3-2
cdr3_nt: TGTGCCAGCAGCCAAGCGACAAGAGAGGGGACCCAGTACTTC
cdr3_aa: CASSQATREGTQYF

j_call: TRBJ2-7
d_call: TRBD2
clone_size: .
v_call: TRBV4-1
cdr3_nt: TGCGCCAGCAGCCAAGAAGGGACTAGCGGGAGCGGGTGGTACGAGCAGTACTTC
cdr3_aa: CASSQEGTSGSGWYEQYF

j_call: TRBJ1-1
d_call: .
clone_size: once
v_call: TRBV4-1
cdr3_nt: TGCGCCAGCAGCCAGATACACAGGATATTGAACACTGAAGCTTTCTTT
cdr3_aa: CASSQIHRILNTEAFF

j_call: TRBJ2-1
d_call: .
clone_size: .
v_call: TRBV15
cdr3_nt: TGTGCCACCAGCAGAGCTACGCCTCTCTACAATGAGCAGTTCTTC
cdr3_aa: CATSRATPLYNEQFF

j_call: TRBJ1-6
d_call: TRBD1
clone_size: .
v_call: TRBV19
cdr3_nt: TGTGCCAGTAGCGCCGGGACAGGGCTCAATTCACCCCTCCACTTT
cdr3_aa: CASSAGTGLNSPLHF

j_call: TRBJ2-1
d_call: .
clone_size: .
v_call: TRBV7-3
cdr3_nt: TGTGCCAGCAGCTTAGGGCGGGAACACAATGAGCAGTTCTTC
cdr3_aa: CASSLGREHNEQFF

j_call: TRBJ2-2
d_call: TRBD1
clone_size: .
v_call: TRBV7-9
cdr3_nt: TGTGCCAGCAGCCGAAACCCAGGGACAGCGAACACCGGGGAGCTGTTTTTT
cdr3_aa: CASSRNPGTANTGELFF

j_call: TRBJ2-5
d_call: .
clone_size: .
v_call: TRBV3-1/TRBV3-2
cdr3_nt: TGTGCCAGCAGCCAAGAGGCGGGCGGGAACTGGGACGAGACCCAGTACTTC
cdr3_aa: CASSQEAGGNWDETQYF

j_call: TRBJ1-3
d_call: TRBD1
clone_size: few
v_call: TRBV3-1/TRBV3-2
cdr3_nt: TGTGCCAGCAGCCAAAGGGACAGGATGAACACCATATATTTT
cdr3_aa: CASSQRDRMNTIYF

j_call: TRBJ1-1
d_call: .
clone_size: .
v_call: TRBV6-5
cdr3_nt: TGTGCCAGCATCGTACAGGGAGGGACTGAAGCTTTCTTT
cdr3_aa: CASIVQGGTEAFF

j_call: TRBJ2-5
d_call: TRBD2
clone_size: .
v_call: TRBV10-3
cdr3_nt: TGTGCCATCAGTAAGGGACTAGCGGGGGACGAAGGGACCCAGTACTTC
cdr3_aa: CAISKGLAGDEGTQYF

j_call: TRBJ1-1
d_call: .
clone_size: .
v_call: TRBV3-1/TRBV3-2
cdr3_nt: TGTGCCAGCAGACTTCCCGGGAACACTGAAGCTTTCTTT
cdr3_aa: CASRLPGNTEAFF

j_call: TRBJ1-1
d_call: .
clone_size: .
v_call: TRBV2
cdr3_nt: TGTGCCAGCAGGCAGGTTTTGGGCACTGAAGCTTTCTTT
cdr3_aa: CASRQVLGTEAFF

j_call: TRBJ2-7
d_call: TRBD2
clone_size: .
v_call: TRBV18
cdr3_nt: TGTGCCAGCTCACCAGGTGCGGGAGAAGGGCAGTACTTC
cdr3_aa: CASSPGAGEGQYF

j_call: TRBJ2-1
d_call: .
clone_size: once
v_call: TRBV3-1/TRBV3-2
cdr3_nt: TGTGCCAGCAGCCAGAGAGGACAGAGATACAATGAGCAGTTCTTC
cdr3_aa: CASSQRGQRYNEQFF